The T cell receptor (beta chain) under discussion was sequenced for a study of Graves' ophthalmopathy and Graves' hyperthyroidism. Overall study context: The authors collected peripheral blood at initial diagnosis, before any treatment. Study outcomes and limitations: Also, most clonotypes expanded in the thyroid above 0.001 frequency appeared in blood. At around 65% sensitivity and approximately 72% specificity, the model predicted progression of the ophthalmopathy.

Looked up from germline, CDR1 is SQVTM and CDR2 is ANQGSEA. Trimming stripped 4 bases from V and 4 bases from J, with 5 bases between. The CDR3 extends over 11 amino acids. As the template, RNA transcripts were used to amplify TCR beta CDR3 regions. First-round RT-PCR employed HTBI primers, with a second-round multiplex PCR after it. TCRdb recomputed calls from the multiplex PCR reads with MiXCR, one row per CDR3 protein. Of about 220,000 distinct CDR3 sequences listed, around a fifth were seen once; the top ten hold roughly 39%. There are many counts of this clonotype. Its matching antigen is unknown.

This TCR derives from a woman aged 45-65 years with Graves' ophthalmopathy. The sample consisted of peripheral blood. This chain links TRBV29-1 with TRBJ1-3; D gene ambiguous. As DNA, the CDR3 is TGCAGCGTTGTTTGGGGAAACACCATATATTTT. Translating it yields CSVVWGNTIYF.